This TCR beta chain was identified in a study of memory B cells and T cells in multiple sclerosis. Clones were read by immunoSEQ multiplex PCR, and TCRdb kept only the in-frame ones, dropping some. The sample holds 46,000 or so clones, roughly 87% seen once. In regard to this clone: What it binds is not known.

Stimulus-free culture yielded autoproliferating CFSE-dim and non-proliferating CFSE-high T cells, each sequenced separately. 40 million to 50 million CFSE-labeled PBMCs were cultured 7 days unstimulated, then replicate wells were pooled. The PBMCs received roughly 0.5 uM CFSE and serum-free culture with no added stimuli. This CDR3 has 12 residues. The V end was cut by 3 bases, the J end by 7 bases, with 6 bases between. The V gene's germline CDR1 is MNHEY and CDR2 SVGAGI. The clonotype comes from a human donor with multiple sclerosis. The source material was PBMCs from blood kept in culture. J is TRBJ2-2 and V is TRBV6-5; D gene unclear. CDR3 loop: CASSYNIGELFF. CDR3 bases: TGTGCCAGCAGTTATAATATCGGGGAGCTGTTTTTT.